The present TCR beta chain was sequenced within a study of cytomegalovirus exposure and HLA in healthy donors. In this sample, this clone turned up once. The V gene end was trimmed by 5 bases and the J gene end by 6 bases; junction bases not matched to a gene: 11. This CDR3 contains 15 residues. Germline CDR1 and CDR2: LNHDA and SQIVND (reference sequence). PCR employed 60 Vbeta and 13 Jbeta primers. Method: immunoSEQ multiplex PCR; TCRdb's copy keeps in-frame clones and lacks some. The sample yields 100,000 to 140,000 clones, more than 70% seen once. All the people who gave samples were healthy bone marrow donors.

Sequencing input: PBMCs. The chain is built from TRBV19 and TRBJ2-7, with 9 nucleotides matching TRBD1. The TCR sequence derives from a man aged 30 to 39 in good health and CMV-seronegative. Written as DNA, the CDR3 is TGTGCCAGTAGTCCCCGTTCCGGGACAGGGACCGAGCAGTACTTC. Residues: CASSPRSGTGTEQYF.